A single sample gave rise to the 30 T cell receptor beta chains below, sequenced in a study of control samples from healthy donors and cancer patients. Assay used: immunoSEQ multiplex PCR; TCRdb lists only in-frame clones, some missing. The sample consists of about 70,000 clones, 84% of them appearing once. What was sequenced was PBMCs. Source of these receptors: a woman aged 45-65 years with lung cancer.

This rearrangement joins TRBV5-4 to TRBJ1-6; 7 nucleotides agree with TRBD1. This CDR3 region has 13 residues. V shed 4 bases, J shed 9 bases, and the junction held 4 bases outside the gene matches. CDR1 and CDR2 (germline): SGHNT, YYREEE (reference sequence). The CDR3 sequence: CASSLRQGSPLHF. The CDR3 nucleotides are TGTGCCAGCAGCCTCCGACAGGGTTCACCCCTCCACTTT. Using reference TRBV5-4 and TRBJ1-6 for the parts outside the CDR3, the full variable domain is ETGVTQSPTHLIKTRGQQVTLRCSSQSGHNTVSWYQQALGQGPQFIFQYYREEENGRGNFPPRFSGLQFPNYSSELNVNALELDDSALYLCASSLRQGSPLHFGNGTRLTVT.

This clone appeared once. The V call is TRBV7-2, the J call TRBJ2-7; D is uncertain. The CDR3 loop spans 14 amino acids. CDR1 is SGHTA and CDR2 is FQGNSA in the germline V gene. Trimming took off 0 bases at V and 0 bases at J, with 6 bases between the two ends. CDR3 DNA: TGTGCCAGCAGCTTAGCCGAGAGCTCCTACGAGCAGTACTTC. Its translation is CASSLAESSYEQYF.

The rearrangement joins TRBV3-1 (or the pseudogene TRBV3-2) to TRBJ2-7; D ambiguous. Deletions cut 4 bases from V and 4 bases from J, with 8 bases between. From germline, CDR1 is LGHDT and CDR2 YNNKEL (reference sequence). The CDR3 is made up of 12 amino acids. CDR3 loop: CASSPLGYEQYF. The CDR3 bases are TGTGCCAGCAGCCCCCTGGGGTACGAGCAGTACTTC.

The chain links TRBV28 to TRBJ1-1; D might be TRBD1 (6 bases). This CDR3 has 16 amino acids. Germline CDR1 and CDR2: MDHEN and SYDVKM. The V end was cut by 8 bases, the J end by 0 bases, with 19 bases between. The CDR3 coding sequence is TGTGCCAGCGGGAACAGGGAAAGACCTTTGAACACTGAAGCTTTCTTT. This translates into CASGNRERPLNTEAFF. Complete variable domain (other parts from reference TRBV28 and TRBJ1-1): DVKVTQSSRYLVKRTGEKVFLECVQDMDHENMFWYRQDPGLGLRLIYFSYDVKMKEKGDIPEGYSVSREKKERFSLILESASTNQTSMYLCASGNRERPLNTEAFFGQGTRLTVV.

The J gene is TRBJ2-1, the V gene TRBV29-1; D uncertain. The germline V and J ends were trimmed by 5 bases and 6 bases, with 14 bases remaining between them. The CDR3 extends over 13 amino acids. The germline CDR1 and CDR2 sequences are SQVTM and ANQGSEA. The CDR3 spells CSVQTINLNEQFF. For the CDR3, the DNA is TGCAGCGTTCAGACAATAAACCTCAATGAGCAGTTCTTC.

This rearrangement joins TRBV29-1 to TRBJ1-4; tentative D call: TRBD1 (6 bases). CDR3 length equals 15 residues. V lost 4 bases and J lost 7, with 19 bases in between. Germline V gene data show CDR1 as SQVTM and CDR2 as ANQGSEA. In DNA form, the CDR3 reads TGCAGCGTTGTGCAGGATGGGGGGCCTAGTGAAAAACTGTTTTTT. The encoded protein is CSVVQDGGPSEKLFF.

The CDR3 coding sequence is TGTGCCAGCAGCCAAGATGATAGGCTTTCAGGAACAGGGACTTTAGTCATATTCCACAATGAGCAGTTCTTC. Residues: CASSQDDRLSGTGTLVIFHNEQFF. V and J are TRBV3-1 (or the pseudogene TRBV3-2) and TRBJ2-1, with D perhaps assigned TRBD1 or TRBD2 (6 bases each). CDR3 length equals 24 residues. The ends were cut back, 0 bases at V and 5 bases at J, with 38 bases in the middle. CDR1 and CDR2 (germline): LGHDT, YNNKEL (reference sequence).

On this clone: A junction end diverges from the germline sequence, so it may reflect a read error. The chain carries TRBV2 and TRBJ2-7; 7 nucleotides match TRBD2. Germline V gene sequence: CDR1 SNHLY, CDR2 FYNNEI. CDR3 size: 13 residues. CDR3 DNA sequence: TGTGCCAGCAGTACTAGCGCAACTTACGAGCAGCACTTC. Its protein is CASSTSATYEQHF. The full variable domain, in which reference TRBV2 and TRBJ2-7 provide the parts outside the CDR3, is EPEVTQTPSHQVTQMGQEVILRCVPISNHLYFYWYRQILGQKVEFLVSFYNNEISEKSEIFDDQFSVERPDGSNFTLKIRSTKLEDSAMYFCASSTSATYEQHFGPGTRLTVT.

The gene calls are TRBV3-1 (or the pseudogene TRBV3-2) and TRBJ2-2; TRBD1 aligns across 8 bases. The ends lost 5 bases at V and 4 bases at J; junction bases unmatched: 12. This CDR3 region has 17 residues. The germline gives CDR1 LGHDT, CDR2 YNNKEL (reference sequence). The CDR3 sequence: CASSEAGQGVATGELFF. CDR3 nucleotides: TGTGCCAGCAGCGAAGCCGGACAGGGTGTGGCCACCGGGGAGCTGTTTTTT.

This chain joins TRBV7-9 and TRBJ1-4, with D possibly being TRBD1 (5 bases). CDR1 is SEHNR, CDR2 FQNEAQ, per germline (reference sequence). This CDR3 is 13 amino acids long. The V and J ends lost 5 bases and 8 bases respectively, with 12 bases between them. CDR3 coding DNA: TGTGCCAGCAGCCACGGACCAGGGGAAAAACTGTTTTTT. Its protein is CASSHGPGEKLFF.

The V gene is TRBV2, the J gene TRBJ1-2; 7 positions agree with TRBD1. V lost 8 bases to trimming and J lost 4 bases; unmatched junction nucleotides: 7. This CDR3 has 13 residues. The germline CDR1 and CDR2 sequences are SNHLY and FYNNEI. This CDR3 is CASGLQGPYGYTF. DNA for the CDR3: TGTGCCAGCGGGCTACAGGGGCCCTATGGCTACACCTTC.

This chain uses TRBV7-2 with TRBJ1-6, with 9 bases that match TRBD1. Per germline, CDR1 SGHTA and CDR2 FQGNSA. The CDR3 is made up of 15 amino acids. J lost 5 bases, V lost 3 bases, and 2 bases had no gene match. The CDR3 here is CASSLGTGNNSPLHF. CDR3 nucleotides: TGTGCCAGCAGCTTGGGGACAGGGAATAATTCACCCCTCCACTTT.

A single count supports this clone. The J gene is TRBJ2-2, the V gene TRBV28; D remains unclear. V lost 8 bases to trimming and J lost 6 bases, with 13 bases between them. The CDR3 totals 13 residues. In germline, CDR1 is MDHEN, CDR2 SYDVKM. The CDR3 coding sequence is TGTGCCAGCCTCTGGGCCTTTTCCGGGGAGCTGTTTTTT. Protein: CASLWAFSGELFF.

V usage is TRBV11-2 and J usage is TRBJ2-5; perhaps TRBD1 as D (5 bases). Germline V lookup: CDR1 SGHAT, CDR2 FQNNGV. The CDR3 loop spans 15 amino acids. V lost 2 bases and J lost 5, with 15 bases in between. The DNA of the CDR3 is TGTGCCAGCAGCTTAAATTCTAGGGCAGGGGAGACCCAGTACTTC. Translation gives CASSLNSRAGETQYF.

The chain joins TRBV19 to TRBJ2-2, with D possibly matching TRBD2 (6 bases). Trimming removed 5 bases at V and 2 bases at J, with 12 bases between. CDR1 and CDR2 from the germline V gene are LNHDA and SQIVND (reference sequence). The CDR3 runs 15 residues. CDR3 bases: TGTGCCAGTAGTCCACGACTAGGAAACACCGGGGAGCTGTTTTTT. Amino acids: CASSPRLGNTGELFF.

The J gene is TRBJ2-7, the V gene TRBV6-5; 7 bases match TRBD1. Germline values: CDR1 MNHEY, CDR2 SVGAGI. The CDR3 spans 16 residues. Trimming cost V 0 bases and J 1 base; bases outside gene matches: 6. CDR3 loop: CASSYSGQGVSYEQYF. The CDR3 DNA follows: TGTGCCAGCAGTTACTCGGGGCAGGGGGTATCCTACGAGCAGTACTTC.

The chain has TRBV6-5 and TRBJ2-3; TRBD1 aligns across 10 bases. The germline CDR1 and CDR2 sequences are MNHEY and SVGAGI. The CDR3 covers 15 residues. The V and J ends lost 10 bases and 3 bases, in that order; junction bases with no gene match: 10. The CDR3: CAIRGGDRGTDTQYF. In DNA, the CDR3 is TGTGCCATACGGGGCGGGGACAGGGGAACAGATACGCAGTATTTT.

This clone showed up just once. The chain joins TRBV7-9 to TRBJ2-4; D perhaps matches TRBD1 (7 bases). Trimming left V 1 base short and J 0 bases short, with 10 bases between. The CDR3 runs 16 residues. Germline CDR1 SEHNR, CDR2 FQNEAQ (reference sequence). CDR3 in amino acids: CASSLDRGLAKNIQYF. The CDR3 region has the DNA TGTGCCAGCAGCTTAGACAGGGGACTAGCCAAAAACATTCAGTACTTC.

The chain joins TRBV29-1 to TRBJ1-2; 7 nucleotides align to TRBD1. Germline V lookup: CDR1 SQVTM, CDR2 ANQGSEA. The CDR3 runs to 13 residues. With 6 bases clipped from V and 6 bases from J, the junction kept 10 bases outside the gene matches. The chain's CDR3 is CSVRDRVGDGYTF. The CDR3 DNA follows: TGCAGCGTCAGAGACAGGGTAGGGGATGGCTACACCTTC.

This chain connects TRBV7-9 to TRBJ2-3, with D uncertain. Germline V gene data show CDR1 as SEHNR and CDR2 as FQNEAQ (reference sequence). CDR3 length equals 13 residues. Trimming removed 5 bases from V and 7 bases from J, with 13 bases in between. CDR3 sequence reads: CASSPRQEYTQYF. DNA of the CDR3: TGTGCCAGCAGCCCCCGACAAGAATATACGCAGTATTTT. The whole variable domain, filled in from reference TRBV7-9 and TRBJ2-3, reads DTGVSQNPRHKITKRGQNVTFRCDPISEHNRLYWYRQTLGQGPEFLTYFQNEAQLEKSRLLSDRFSAERPKGSFSTLEIQRTEQGDSAMYLCASSPRQEYTQYFGPGTRLTVL.

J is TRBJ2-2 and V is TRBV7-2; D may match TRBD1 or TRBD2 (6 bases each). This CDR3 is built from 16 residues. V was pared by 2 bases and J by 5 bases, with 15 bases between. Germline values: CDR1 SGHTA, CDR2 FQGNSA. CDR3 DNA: TGTGCCAGCAGCTTATTGTCAGGGGCGGGAACCGGGGAGCTGTTTTTT. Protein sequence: CASSLLSGAGTGELFF.

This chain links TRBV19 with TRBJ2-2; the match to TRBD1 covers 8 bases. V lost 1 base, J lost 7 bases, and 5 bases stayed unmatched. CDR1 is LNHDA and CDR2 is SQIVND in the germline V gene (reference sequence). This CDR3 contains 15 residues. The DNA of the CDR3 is TGTGCCAGTAGTATAGTTGCAGGGGGCCACGGGGAGCTGTTTTTT. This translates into CASSIVAGGHGELFF.

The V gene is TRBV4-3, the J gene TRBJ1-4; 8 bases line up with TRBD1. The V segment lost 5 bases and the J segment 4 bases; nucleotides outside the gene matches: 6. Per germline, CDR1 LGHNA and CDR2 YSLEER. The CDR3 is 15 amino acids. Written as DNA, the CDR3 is TGCGCCAGCAGCTTTTCGGACAGGGATAATGAAAAACTGTTTTTT. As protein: CASSFSDRDNEKLFF.

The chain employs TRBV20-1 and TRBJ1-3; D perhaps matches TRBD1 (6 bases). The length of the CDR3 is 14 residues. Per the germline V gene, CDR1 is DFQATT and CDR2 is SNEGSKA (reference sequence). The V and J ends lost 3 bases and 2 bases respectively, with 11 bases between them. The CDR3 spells CSASNRVTGNTIYF. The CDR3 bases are TGCAGTGCTAGTAACAGGGTGACTGGAAACACCATATATTTT.

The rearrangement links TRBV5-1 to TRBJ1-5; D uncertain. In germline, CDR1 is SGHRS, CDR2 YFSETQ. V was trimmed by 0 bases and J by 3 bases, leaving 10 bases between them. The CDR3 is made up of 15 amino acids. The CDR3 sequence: CASSLDSGVNQPQHF. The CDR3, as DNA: TGCGCCAGCAGCTTGGATTCGGGCGTCAATCAGCCCCAGCATTTT.

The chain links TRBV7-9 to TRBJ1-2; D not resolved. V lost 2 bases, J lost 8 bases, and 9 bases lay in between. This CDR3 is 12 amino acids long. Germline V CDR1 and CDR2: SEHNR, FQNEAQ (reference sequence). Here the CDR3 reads CASSLQSQGYTF. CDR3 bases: TGTGCCAGCAGCTTACAATCCCAGGGCTACACCTTC.

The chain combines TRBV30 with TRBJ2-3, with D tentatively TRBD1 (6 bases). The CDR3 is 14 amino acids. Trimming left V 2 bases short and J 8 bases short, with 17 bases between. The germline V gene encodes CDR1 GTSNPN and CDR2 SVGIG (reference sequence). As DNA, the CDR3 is TGTGCCTGGAGTCCAGGGGTCCTACAGGGTACGCAGTATTTT. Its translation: CAWSPGVLQGTQYF.

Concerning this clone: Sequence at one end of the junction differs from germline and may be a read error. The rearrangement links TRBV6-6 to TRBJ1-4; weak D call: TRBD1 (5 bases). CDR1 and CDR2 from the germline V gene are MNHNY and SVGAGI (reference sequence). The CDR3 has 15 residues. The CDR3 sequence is CASRYSDSPNEKLFF. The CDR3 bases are TGTGCCAGCAGATACTCTGACAGTCCTAATGAAAAACTGTTTTTT.

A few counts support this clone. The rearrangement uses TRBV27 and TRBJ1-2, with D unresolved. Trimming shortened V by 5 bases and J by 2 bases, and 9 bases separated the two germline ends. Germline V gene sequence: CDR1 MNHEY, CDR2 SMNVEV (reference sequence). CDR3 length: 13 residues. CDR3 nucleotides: TGTGCCAGCAGTCCGACCGAAAACTATGGCTACACCTTC. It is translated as CASSPTENYGYTF.

CDR3 residues: CASSHEDRGETQYF. The CDR3 nucleotides read TGTGCCAGCAGTCATGAGGACCGCGGGGAGACCCAGTACTTC. J is TRBJ2-5 and V is TRBV28; perhaps TRBD2 as D (5 bases). The germline V and J ends were trimmed by 5 bases and 5 bases, with 15 bases remaining between them. CDR1 is MDHEN and CDR2 is SYDVKM in the germline V gene. This CDR3 contains 14 residues. Looking up the rest from reference TRBV28 and TRBJ2-5 gives the full variable domain: DVKVTQSSRYLVKRTGEKVFLECVQDMDHENMFWYRQDPGLGLRLIYFSYDVKMKEKGDIPEGYSVSREKKERFSLILESASTNQTSMYLCASSHEDRGETQYFGPGTRLLVL.